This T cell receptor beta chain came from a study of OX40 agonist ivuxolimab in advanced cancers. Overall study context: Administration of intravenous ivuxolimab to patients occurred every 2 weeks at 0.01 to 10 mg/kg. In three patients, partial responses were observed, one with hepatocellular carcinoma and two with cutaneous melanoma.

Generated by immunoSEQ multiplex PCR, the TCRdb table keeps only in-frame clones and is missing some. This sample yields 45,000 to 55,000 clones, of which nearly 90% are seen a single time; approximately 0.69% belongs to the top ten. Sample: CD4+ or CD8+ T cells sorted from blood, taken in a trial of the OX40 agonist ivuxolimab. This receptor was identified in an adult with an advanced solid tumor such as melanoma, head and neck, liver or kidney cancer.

CDR3 coding DNA: TGTGCCAGCAGCCGAGGACAGGTCAATCAGCCCCAGCATTTT. Translation gives CASSRGQVNQPQHF. This chain joins TRBV5-5 and TRBJ1-5; TRBD1 aligns across 7 bases. This CDR3 contains 14 residues. CDR1 and CDR2 (germline): SGHKS, YYEKEE (reference sequence). V shed 4 bases and J 3 bases; nucleotides not matched to a gene: 4.